A single sample gave rise to the 2 T cell receptor beta chains below, sequenced in a study of T cell responses to AZD1222 COVID-19 vaccine. Sequencing was performed with immunoSEQ multiplex PCR; in TCRdb, only in-frame clones are kept and a portion is missing. Of some 120,000 clones listed, roughly 93% are singletons. The sample was peripheral blood, taken on day 0 of AZD1222 vaccination. The receptors originated from an adult in good health.

V and J are TRBV18 and TRBJ2-3; no definite D call. The V end lost 3 bases, the J end lost 2 bases, and 9 bases lay between the germline ends. This CDR3 comprises 14 residues. Germline V lookup: CDR1 KGHSH, CDR2 LQKENI. CDR3 protein: CASSPSGFTDTQYF. CDR3 in DNA: TGTGCCAGCTCACCGTCCGGCTTCACAGATACGCAGTATTTT.

DNA for the CDR3: TGTGCCATCACCTCGGGACAGAATGACTATGGCTACACCTTC. Protein: CAITSGQNDYGYTF. The chain combines TRBV10-3 with TRBJ1-2; 7 bases are shared with TRBD1. This CDR3 has 14 amino acids. The V and J ends lost 7 bases and 3 bases, in that order; junction bases with no gene match: 8. CDR1 and CDR2 (germline): ENHRY, SYGVKD.